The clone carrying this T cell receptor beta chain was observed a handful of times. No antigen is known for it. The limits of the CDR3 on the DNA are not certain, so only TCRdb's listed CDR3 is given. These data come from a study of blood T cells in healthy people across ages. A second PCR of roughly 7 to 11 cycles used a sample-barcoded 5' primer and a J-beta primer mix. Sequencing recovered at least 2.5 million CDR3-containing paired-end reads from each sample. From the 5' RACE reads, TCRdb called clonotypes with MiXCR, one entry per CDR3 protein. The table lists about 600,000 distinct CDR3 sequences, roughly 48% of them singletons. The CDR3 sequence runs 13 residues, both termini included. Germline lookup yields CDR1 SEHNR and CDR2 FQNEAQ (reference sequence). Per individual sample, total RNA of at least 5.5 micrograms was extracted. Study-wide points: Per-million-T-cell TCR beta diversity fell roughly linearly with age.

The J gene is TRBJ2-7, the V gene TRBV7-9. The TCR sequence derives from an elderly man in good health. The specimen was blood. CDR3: CASSFGSGDEQYF.